A single sample gave rise to the 20 T cell receptor beta chains below, sequenced in a study of T-cell reconstitution after alpha-beta-depleted transplantation in children. TCRbeta library preparation incorporated unique molecular identifiers. TCRdb re-called the PCR reads with MiXCR, one entry per CDR3 protein. The top ten clones hold roughly a quarter of a sample with approximately 300,000 distinct CDR3 sequences, roughly 11% of them seen once. This sample comprised peripheral blood, obtained 180 days after TCRalphabeta/CD19-depleted stem cell transplant. These receptors were collected from a male patient aged 2-10 years who had a stem cell transplant for chronic granulomatous disease, so the T cells may come from the graft donor.

In its sample, this clonotype was seen many times. This sequence joins TRBV11-1 and TRBJ2-3, with D unclear. V gave up 4 bases and J gave up 2 bases, with 22 bases separating them. Germline V CDR1 and CDR2: SGHAT, FQDESV (reference sequence). The CDR3 is 18 residues long. The CDR3 spells CASSYPGSDNIFTDTQYF. The CDR3 DNA is TGTGCCAGCAGCTACCCCGGGTCCGATAATATCTTCACAGATACGCAGTATTTT.

Details on this clonotype: Just one base apart from a much larger clone, this may be a read error. J is TRBJ2-7 and V is TRBV5-1; TRBD2 might be the D (6 bases). This CDR3 spans 12 amino acids. Trimming took off 5 bases at V and 7 bases at J, with 13 bases between the two ends. From germline, CDR1 is SGHRS and CDR2 YFSETQ. CDR3 loop: CASRLEGREQYF. CDR3 DNA: TGCGCCAGCAGGCTGGAGGGCCGGGAGCAGTACTTC.

This clonotype was counted ten times or more. This chain uses TRBV20-1 with TRBJ2-1; 10 nucleotides match TRBD2. This CDR3 spans 15 amino acids. The ends lost 2 bases at V and 4 bases at J; junction bases unmatched: 5. Germline V gene data show CDR1 as DFQATT and CDR2 as SNEGSKA (reference sequence). CDR3 in amino acids: CSARLAGAVYNEQFF. In DNA form, the CDR3 reads TGCAGTGCTAGACTAGCGGGAGCGGTTTACAATGAGCAGTTCTTC.

V is TRBV14 and J is TRBJ1-1; D is possibly TRBD1 (5 bases). Between the trimmed V and J ends, which lost 0 bases and 6 bases, there was a span of 11 bases. Looked up from germline, CDR1 is SGHDN and CDR2 is FVKESK. This CDR3 comprises 14 residues. CDR3 amino acids: CASSQDRASSEAFF. The CDR3 region has the DNA TGTGCCAGCAGCCAAGACAGGGCGAGTTCTGAAGCTTTCTTT.

This clonotype was counted ten times or more. V usage is TRBV12-3 or TRBV12-4 and J usage is TRBJ2-3; D is unresolved. V dropped 5 bases and J dropped 5 bases, with 11 bases sitting between them. The CDR3 sequence is 13 residues long. CDR3 nucleotides: TGTGCCAGCAGTCCCCAAAACAGAGATACGCAGTATTTT. Translation gives CASSPQNRDTQYF.

This clonotype was found many times. The rearrangement links TRBV27 to TRBJ2-7; no firm D call. Trimming left V 3 bases short and J 6 bases short, with 12 bases between. The CDR3 spans 13 residues. CDR1 is MNHEY, CDR2 SMNVEV, per germline (reference sequence). CDR3 bases: TGTGCCAGCAGTTTCTCACTCCTTGGCGAGCAGTACTTC. This translates into CASSFSLLGEQYF.

This clonotype was observed a handful of times. The chain carries TRBV15 and TRBJ1-4; a weak D match, TRBD1 (5 bases). V was trimmed by 1 base and J by 0 bases, leaving 15 bases between them. Germline CDR1 reads LNHNV; CDR2 reads YYDKDF (reference sequence). The CDR3 runs 18 residues. The CDR3 loop is CATSRVPATVATNEKLFF. The CDR3 nucleotides are TGTGCCACCAGCAGAGTCCCCGCGACAGTTGCAACTAATGAAAAACTGTTTTTT.

This clonotype was observed many times. The V call is TRBV3-1, the J call TRBJ2-2; tentatively, D is TRBD1 (5 bases). Germline V gives CDR1 LGHDT, CDR2 YNNKEL (reference sequence). The CDR3 is 16 residues long. The V end lost 3 bases, the J end lost 4 bases, and 15 bases lay between the germline ends. The CDR3 DNA follows: TGTGCCAGCAGCCACATCAGCGAGACAGTCACCGGGGAGCTGTTTTTT. Protein product: CASSHISETVTGELFF.

This clonotype has just a few counts. The chain is built from TRBV14 and TRBJ2-7; 10 bases fit TRBD1. The V gene end was trimmed by 1 base and the J gene end by 2 bases; junction bases not matched to a gene: 11. Germline lookup yields CDR1 SGHDN and CDR2 FVKESK. The CDR3 runs 18 residues. Written as DNA, the CDR3 is TGTGCCAGCAGCCAAGGAAGGACAGGGGGAGTTCTCGCCTACGAGCAGTACTTC. Protein: CASSQGRTGGVLAYEQYF.

For this clonotype: A much larger clone differs from this one at a single base, so this may be a read error. V usage is TRBV15 and J usage is TRBJ2-1; TRBD1 aligns across 12 bases. The CDR3 runs 20 residues. The germline V gene has CDR1 LNHNV and CDR2 YYDKDF (reference sequence). CDR3 region: CATSRALGTGGSSSYKEQFF. The DNA of the CDR3 is TGTGCCACCAGCAGAGCCCTAGGGACAGGGGGCTCTAGCTCCTACAAAGAGCAGTTCTTC.

This clonotype was detected ten times or more. V gene TRBV4-2 combines with J gene TRBJ2-1; 12 bases agree with TRBD2. Germline V lookup: CDR1 LGHNA, CDR2 YNFKEQ. This CDR3 has 15 amino acids. Unmatched junction bases numbered 6, after V lost 5 bases and J lost 7 bases. The CDR3 sequence is CASSARLAGENEQFF. CDR3 coding DNA: TGTGCCAGCAGCGCTCGACTAGCGGGAGAAAATGAGCAGTTCTTC.

This clonotype was observed a few times. V and J are TRBV19 and TRBJ2-2; 8 bases are a match to TRBD2. CDR1 is LNHDA, CDR2 SQIVND, per germline (reference sequence). V shed 3 bases and J 6 bases; nucleotides not matched to a gene: 6. The CDR3 has 15 residues. The chain's CDR3 is CASSIGLAYAGELFF. CDR3 nucleotide sequence: TGTGCCAGTAGTATTGGACTAGCTTATGCCGGGGAGCTGTTTTTT.

Notes on this clonotype: A much larger clone differs from this one at a single base, so this may be a read error. The chain links TRBV12-3 or TRBV12-4 to TRBJ2-7; D is unclear. The CDR3 totals 15 residues. V shed 5 bases and J shed 8 bases, with 22 bases lying between them. In DNA, the CDR3 is TGTGCCAGCAGTACCCGGCCCCGACGATATTACAAGCAGTACTTC. The encoded protein is CASSTRPRRYYKQYF.

This clonotype appeared many times. The V and J genes are TRBV20-1 and TRBJ1-4; tentatively, D is TRBD1 (5 bases). The CDR3 is made up of 13 amino acids. Trimming pared 6 bases from V and 2 bases from J, leaving 10 bases between. Germline CDR1 is DFQATT and CDR2 is SNEGSKA (reference sequence). The CDR3 nucleotides read TGCAGTGCCAGCGGGGGGACTAATGAAAAACTGTTTTTT. The encoded protein is CSASGGTNEKLFF.

This clonotype was detected many times. The chain uses TRBV5-1 and TRBJ2-6; D might be TRBD2 (5 bases). This CDR3 has 14 residues. V was clipped by 7 bases and J by 2 bases, with 10 bases between them. Per the germline V gene, CDR1 is SGHRS and CDR2 is YFSETQ. The CDR3 region is CASRTSAGANVLTF. Here the CDR3 DNA reads TGCGCCAGCCGGACTTCAGCTGGGGCCAACGTCCTGACTTTC.

This clonotype was seen many times. The chain employs TRBV28 and TRBJ2-1, with unresolved D. The CDR3 has 12 residues. V lost 1 base and J lost 4, with 2 bases in between. CDR1 is MDHEN and CDR2 is SYDVKM in the germline V gene. The CDR3 DNA reads TGTGCCAGCAGTTTATTATACAATGAGCAGTTCTTC. This encodes CASSLLYNEQFF.

This clonotype was detected ten times or more. V and J are TRBV6-2 or TRBV6-3 and TRBJ2-5; D possibly matches TRBD1 or TRBD2 (6 bases each). CDR1 and CDR2 (germline): MNHEY, SVGEGT. The CDR3 has 14 residues. Trimming took 10 bases from V and 4 from J, leaving 19 bases between them. The CDR3 sequence: CATLQGGSGETQYF. The CDR3 DNA follows: TGTGCCACCCTACAAGGGGGTAGCGGAGAGACCCAGTACTTC.

This clonotype was detected many times. The V and J genes are TRBV7-9 and TRBJ2-1; 11 bases fit TRBD2. The J segment lost 5 bases and the V segment lost 2 bases, leaving 8 bases of the junction unmatched. The germline gives CDR1 SEHNR, CDR2 FQNEAQ (reference sequence). The CDR3 spans 17 residues. DNA for the CDR3: TGTGCCAGCAGCTTACCCCGCACTAGCGGGGGTCACAATGAGCAGTTCTTC. The encoded protein is CASSLPRTSGGHNEQFF.

This clonotype was seen repeatedly, ten times or more. The chain carries TRBV6-5 and TRBJ2-7; D possibly corresponds to TRBD2 (5 bases). Looked up from germline, CDR1 is MNHEY and CDR2 is SVGAGI. V lost 6 bases to trimming and J lost 4 bases, with 19 bases between them. The CDR3 contains 15 residues. The CDR3 loop reads CASRGSWSLGYEQYF. In nucleotides, the CDR3 is TGTGCCAGCAGAGGGAGCTGGTCCCTCGGGTACGAGCAGTACTTC.

This clonotype has at least ten counts. The chain joins TRBV7-9 to TRBJ1-5; D is unresolved. V was shortened by 1 base and J by 6 bases, with 4 bases between the two germline ends. The CDR3 contains 12 residues. CDR1 is SEHNR and CDR2 is FQNEAQ in the germline V gene (reference sequence). The CDR3 region has the DNA TGTGCCAGCAGCTTAGACTCTCAGCCCCAGCATTTT. Protein sequence: CASSLDSQPQHF.